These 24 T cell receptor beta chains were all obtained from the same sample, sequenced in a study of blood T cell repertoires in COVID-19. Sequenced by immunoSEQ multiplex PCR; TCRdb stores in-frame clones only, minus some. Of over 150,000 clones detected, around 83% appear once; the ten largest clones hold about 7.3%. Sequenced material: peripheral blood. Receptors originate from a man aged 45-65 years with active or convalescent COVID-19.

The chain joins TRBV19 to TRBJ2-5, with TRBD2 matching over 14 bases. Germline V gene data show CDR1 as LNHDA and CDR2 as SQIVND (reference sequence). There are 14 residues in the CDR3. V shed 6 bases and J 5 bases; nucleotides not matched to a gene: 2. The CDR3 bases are TGTGCCAGTAGCGGGACTAGCGGGGGTGAGACCCAGTACTTC. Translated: CASSGTSGGETQYF.

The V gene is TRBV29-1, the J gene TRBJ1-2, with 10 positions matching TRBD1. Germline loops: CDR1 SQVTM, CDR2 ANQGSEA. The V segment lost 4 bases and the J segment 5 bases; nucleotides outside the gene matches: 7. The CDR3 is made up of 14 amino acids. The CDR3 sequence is CSVVSGTGDYGYTF. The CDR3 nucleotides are TGCAGCGTTGTTTCCGGGACAGGGGATTATGGCTACACCTTC.

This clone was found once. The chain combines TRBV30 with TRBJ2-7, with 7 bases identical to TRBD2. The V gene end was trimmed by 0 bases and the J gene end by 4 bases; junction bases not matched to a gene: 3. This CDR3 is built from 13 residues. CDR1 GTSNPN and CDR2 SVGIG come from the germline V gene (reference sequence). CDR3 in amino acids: CAWSVAGTYEQYF. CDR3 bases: TGTGCCTGGAGTGTAGCGGGAACATACGAGCAGTACTTC.

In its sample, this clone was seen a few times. Written as DNA, the CDR3 is TGTGCCAGCAGCTTAGAAGGACAAACAGAAGCTTTCTTT. It translates to CASSLEGQTEAFF. The chain links TRBV7-9 to TRBJ1-1; a possible D gene is TRBD1 (5 bases). Trimming removed 1 base from V and 8 bases from J, with 11 bases in between. Germline CDR1 reads SEHNR; CDR2 reads FQNEAQ (reference sequence). The CDR3 consists of 13 residues.

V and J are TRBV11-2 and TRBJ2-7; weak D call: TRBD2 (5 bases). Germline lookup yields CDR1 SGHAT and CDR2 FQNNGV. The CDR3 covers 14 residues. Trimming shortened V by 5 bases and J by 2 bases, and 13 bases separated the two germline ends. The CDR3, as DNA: TGTGCCAGCAGCCCCCTCAAAGCGGCCTACGAGCAGTACTTC. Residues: CASSPLKAAYEQYF.

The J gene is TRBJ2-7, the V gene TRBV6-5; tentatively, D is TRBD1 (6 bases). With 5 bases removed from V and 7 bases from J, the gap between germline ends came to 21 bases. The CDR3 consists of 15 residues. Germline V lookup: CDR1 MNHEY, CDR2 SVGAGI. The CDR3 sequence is CASSPGSQGPREQYF. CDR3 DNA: TGTGCCAGCAGTCCGGGATCACAGGGTCCCAGGGAGCAGTACTTC.

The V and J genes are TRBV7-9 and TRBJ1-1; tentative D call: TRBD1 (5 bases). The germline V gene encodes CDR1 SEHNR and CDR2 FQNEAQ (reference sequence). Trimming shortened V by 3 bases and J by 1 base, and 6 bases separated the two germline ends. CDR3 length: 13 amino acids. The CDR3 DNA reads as TGTGCCAGCAGCTTGACAGAGAACACTGAAGCTTTCTTT. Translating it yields CASSLTENTEAFF.

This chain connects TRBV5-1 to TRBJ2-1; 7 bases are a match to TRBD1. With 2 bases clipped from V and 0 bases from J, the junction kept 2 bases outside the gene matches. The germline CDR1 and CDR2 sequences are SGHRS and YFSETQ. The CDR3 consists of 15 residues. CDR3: CASSLQGSSYNEQFF. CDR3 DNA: TGCGCCAGCAGCTTACAGGGGAGCTCCTACAATGAGCAGTTCTTC.

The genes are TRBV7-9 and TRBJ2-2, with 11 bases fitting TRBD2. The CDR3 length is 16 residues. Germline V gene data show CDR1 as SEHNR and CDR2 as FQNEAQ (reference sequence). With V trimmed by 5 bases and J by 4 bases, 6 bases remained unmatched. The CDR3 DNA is TGTGCCAGCAGCGCCACTAGCGGGAGAGGCACCGGGGAGCTGTTTTTT. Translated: CASSATSGRGTGELFF.

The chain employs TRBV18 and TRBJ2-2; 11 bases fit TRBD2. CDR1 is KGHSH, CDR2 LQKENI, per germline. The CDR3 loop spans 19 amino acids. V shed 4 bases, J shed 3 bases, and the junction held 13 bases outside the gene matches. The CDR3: CASSQTGTSGSADTGELFF. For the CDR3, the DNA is TGTGCCAGCTCACAAACCGGGACTAGCGGTTCTGCGGACACCGGGGAGCTGTTTTTT.

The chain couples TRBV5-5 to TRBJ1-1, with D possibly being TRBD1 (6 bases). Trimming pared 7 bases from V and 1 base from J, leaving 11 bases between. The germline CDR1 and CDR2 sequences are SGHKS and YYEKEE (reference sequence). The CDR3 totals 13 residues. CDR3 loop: CASQLQGNTEAFF. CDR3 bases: TGTGCCAGCCAGTTACAGGGGAACACTGAAGCTTTCTTT.

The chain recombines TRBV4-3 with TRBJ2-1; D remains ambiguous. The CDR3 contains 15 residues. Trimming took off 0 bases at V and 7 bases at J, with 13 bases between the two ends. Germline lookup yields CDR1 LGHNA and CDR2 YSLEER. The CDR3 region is CASSQDQNQWNEQFF. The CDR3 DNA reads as TGCGCCAGCAGCCAAGATCAAAACCAGTGGAATGAGCAGTTCTTC.

In nucleotides, the CDR3 is TGTGCCAGCAGCCAAATACCAGGTAGGGGCACTGAAGCTTTCTTT. This encodes CASSQIPGRGTEAFF. The chain joins TRBV3-1 (or the pseudogene TRBV3-2) to TRBJ1-1, with D maybe TRBD1 (5 bases). The CDR3 length is 15 residues. Trimming shortened V by 2 bases and J by 4 bases, and 14 bases separated the two germline ends. CDR1 LGHDT and CDR2 YNNKEL come from the germline V gene (reference sequence).

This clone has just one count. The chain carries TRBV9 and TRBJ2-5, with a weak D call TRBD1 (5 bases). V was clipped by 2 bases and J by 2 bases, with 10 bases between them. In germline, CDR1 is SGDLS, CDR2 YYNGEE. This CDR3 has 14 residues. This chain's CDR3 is CASSVGRAQETQYF. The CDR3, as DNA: TGTGCCAGCAGCGTTGGCAGGGCACAAGAGACCCAGTACTTC.

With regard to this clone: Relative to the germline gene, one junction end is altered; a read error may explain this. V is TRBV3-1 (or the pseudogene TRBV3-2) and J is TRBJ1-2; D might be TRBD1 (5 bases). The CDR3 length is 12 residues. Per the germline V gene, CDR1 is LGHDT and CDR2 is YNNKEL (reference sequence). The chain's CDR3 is CASTQAGYGYTF. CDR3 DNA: TGTGCCAGCACCCAAGCAGGGTATGGCTACACCTTC.

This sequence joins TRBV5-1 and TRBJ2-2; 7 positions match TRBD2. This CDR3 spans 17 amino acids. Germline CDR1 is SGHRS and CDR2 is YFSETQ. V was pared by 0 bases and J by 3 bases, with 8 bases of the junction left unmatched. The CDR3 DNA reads TGCGCCAGCAGCTTGGGGGGTGGCGGGAGTTACACCGGGGAGCTGTTTTTT. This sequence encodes CASSLGGGGSYTGELFF.

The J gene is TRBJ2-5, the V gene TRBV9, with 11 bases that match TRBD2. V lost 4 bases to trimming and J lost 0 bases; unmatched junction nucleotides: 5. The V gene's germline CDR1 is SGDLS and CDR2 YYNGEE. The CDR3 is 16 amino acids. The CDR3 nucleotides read TGTGCCAGCAGCCCAGGGACTAGCGGACACCAAGAGACCCAGTACTTC. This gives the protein CASSPGTSGHQETQYF.

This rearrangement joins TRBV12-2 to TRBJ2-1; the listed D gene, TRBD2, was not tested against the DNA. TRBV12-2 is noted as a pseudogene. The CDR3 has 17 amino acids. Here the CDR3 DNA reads TGTGCAAGTCGCACAGGGCGGCTAGCGGGCTACTACAATGAGCAGTTCTTC. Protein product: CASRTGRLAGYYNEQFF.

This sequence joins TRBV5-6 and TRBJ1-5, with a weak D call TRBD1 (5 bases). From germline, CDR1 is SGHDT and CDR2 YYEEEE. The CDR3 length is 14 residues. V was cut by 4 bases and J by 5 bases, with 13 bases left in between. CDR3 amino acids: CASSSFGGYQPQHF. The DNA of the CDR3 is TGTGCCAGCAGCAGTTTTGGGGGGTATCAGCCCCAGCATTTT.

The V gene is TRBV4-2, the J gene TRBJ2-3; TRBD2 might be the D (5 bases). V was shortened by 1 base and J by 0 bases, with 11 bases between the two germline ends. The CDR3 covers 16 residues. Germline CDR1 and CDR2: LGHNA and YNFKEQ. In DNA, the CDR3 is TGTGCCAGCAGCCAAGCGGGCCCGGGGAGCACAGATACGCAGTATTTT. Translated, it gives CASSQAGPGSTDTQYF.

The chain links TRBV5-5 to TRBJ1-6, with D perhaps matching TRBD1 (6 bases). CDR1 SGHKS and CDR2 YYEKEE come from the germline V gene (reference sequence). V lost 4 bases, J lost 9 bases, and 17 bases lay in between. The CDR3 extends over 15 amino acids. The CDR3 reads CASSTRTGGFSPLHF. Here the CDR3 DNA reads TGTGCCAGCAGCACAAGGACGGGGGGCTTTTCACCCCTCCACTTT.

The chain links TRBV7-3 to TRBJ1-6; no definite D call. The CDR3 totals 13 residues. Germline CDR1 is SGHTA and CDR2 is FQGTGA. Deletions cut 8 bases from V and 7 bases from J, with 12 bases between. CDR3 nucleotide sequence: TGTGCCAGCGGCAAAGACTTCAATTCACCCCTCCACTTT. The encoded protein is CASGKDFNSPLHF.

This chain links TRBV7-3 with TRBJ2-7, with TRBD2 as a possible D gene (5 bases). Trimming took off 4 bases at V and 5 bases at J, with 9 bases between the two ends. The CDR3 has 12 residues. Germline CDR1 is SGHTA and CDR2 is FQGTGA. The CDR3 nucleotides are TGTGCCAGCAGCTCAAACGGGGACGAGCAGTACTTC. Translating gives CASSSNGDEQYF.

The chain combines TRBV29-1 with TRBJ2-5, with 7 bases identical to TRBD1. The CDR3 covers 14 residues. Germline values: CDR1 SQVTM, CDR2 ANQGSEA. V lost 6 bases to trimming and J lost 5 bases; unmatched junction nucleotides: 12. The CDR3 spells CSVIRGFGTETQYF. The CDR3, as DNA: TGCAGCGTCATCAGGGGGTTCGGTACGGAGACCCAGTACTTC.